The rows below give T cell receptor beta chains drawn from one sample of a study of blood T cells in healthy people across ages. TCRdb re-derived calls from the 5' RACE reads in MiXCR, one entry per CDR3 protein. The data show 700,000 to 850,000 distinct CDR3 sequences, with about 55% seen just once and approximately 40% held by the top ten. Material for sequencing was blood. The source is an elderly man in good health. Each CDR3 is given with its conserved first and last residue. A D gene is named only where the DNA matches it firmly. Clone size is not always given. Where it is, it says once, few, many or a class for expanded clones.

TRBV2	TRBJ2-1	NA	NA	TGTGCCAGCAGTGAAGGGTCTGGACCTAAGTTCTTC	CASSEGSGPKFF
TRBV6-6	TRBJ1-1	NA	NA	TGTGCCACCACGGTGGCGGACACTGAAGCTTTCTTT	CATTVADTEAFF
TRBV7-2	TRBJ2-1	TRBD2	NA	TGTGCCAGCAGGCCCACTAGCGACCCCTCCTACAATGAGCAGTTCTTC	CASRPTSDPSYNEQFF
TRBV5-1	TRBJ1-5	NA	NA	TGCGCCAGCAGCTCGCAGGGCGAACCCCAGCCCCAGCATTTT	CASSSQGEPQPQHF
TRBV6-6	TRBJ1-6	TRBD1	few	TGTGCCAGCACTCCGGGACAGGGCTATAATTCACCCCTCCACTTT	CASTPGQGYNSPLHF
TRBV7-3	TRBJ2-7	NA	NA	TGTGCCAGCAGTTCAAAGGGCCTAGCGAGCTCCTACAATGAGCAGTACTTC	CASSSKGLASSYNEQYF
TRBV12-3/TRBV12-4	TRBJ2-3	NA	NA	TGTGCCAGCAGGGCGGCACCCCGGGGATACGCGTATTTT	CASRAAPRGYAYF
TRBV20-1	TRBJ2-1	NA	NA	TGCAGTGCTCCGGCGGGGGCGATCTACAATGAGCAGTTCTTC	CSAPAGAIYNEQFF
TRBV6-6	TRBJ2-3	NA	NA	TGTGCCAGCAGTTACTCGAACGAGGGTAGGACTACGCAGTATTTT	CASSYSNEGRTTQYF
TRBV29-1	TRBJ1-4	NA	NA	TGCAGTGTTGGTGGGCCTGGGGGGGAAAAACTGTTTTTT	CSVGGPGGEKLFF